This entry lists 27 T cell receptor beta chains sequenced from one sample in a study of CDR3 diversity in severe acne. From the PCR reads, TCRdb called clonotypes with MiXCR, one entry per CDR3 protein. This table holds about 97,000 distinct CDR3 sequences, roughly half found once. Sequenced material: blood. Receptors originate from a male donor with acne.

The rearrangement uses TRBV2 and TRBJ2-1; 13 bases match TRBD2. This CDR3 contains 14 residues. J lost 4 bases, V lost 8 bases, and 2 bases had no gene match. CDR1 and CDR2 from the germline V gene are SNHLY and FYNNEI. The CDR3 nucleotides are TGTGCCAGCGGGACTAGCGGGACTTACAATGAGCAGTTCTTC. Residues: CASGTSGTYNEQFF.

The genes are TRBV3-1 and TRBJ1-2; D is unresolved. V dropped 3 bases and J dropped 0 bases, with 20 bases sitting between them. CDR1 is LGHDT, CDR2 YNNKEL, per germline (reference sequence). This CDR3 spans 18 amino acids. CDR3 region: CASSHDRVDSLANYGYTF. The CDR3 coding sequence is TGTGCCAGCAGCCATGACCGGGTCGATTCGTTAGCTAACTATGGCTACACCTTC.

The V and J genes are TRBV20-1 and TRBJ2-5; D not certain. V dropped 4 bases and J dropped 3 bases, with 18 bases sitting between them. This CDR3 has 15 residues. The germline CDR1 and CDR2 sequences are DFQATT and SNEGSKA (reference sequence). This CDR3 reads CSAIGGTTQKETQYF. As DNA, the CDR3 is TGCAGTGCTATAGGTGGAACAACGCAAAAAGAGACCCAGTACTTC.

The chain combines TRBV11-2 with TRBJ2-5; 9 bases are shared with TRBD1. Germline V CDR1 and CDR2: SGHAT, FQNNGV. The CDR3 covers 19 residues. Germline trimming cut 0 bases from V and 1 base from J; bases unmatched to any gene: 12. This chain's CDR3 is CASSLDDSLGDRAQETQYF. Here the CDR3 DNA reads TGTGCCAGCAGCTTAGATGATTCTCTGGGGGACAGGGCCCAAGAGACCCAGTACTTC.

The chain links TRBV6-2 or TRBV6-3 to TRBJ2-2; TRBD1 is a possible D gene (5 bases). Germline-derived CDR1 and CDR2 are MNHEY and SVGEGT. The CDR3 consists of 14 residues. V lost 5 bases and J lost 4, with 11 bases in between. CDR3 sequence: CASSHGAATGELFF. The DNA of the CDR3 is TGTGCCAGCAGTCATGGGGCGGCCACCGGGGAGCTGTTTTTT.

This clonotype was counted once. The chain combines TRBV7-6 with TRBJ2-7; TRBD1 matches at 8 bases. V lost 5 bases and J lost 5; bases outside the gene matches: 5. The germline V gene encodes CDR1 SGHVS and CDR2 FNYEAQ. This CDR3 contains 13 residues. The CDR3 reads CASSRTGYNEQYF. CDR3 in DNA: TGTGCCAGCAGCCGGACAGGGTATAACGAGCAGTACTTC.

The chain uses TRBV20-1 and TRBJ2-2; D is unclear. In germline, CDR1 is DFQATT, CDR2 SNEGSKA (reference sequence). The CDR3 has 15 amino acids. V was clipped by 6 bases and J by 3 bases, with 17 bases between them. The CDR3 DNA follows: TGCAGTGCAAAGGACCTTATAGAGGACACCGGGGAGCTGTTTTTT. Translation: CSAKDLIEDTGELFF.

This chain connects TRBV4-1 to TRBJ1-1, with TRBD1 identical over 7 bases. CDR3 length equals 15 residues. Germline-derived CDR1 and CDR2 are MGHRA and YSYEKL. The J segment lost 0 bases and the V segment lost 4 bases, leaving 5 bases of the junction unmatched. The CDR3 protein is CASSLGGGLNTEAFF. The CDR3 DNA reads as TGCGCCAGCAGCCTAGGGGGCGGGTTGAACACTGAAGCTTTCTTT.

This clonotype was detected ten times or more. The chain employs TRBV6-1 and TRBJ2-5; D is perhaps TRBD1 (6 bases). Germline V lookup: CDR1 MNHNS, CDR2 SASEGT. Trimming pared 9 bases from V and 5 bases from J, leaving 10 bases between. CDR3 size: 11 residues. CDR3 sequence (DNA): TGTGCCAGGACAGGTAACGAGACCCAGTACTTC. Translated: CARTGNETQYF.

This clonotype has at least ten counts. The chain employs TRBV19 and TRBJ2-1; TRBD1 matches 9 bases. This CDR3 has 13 amino acids. The germline V gene has CDR1 LNHDA and CDR2 SQIVND (reference sequence). The V and J ends lost 7 bases and 15 bases, in that order; junction bases with no gene match: 13. The CDR3 bases are TGTGCCAGTACCCAGGGACAGGGCTTGGGTAGGTTCTTC. It translates to CASTQGQGLGRFF.

The J gene is TRBJ1-5, the V gene TRBV28; TRBD1 is a possible D gene (6 bases). CDR3 length: 15 amino acids. CDR1 is MDHEN, CDR2 SYDVKM, per germline. Trimming removed 5 bases at V and 6 bases at J, with 17 bases between. CDR3 amino acids: CASSHPAGGSQPQHF. CDR3 in DNA: TGTGCCAGCAGTCACCCCGCCGGGGGCAGTCAGCCCCAGCATTTT. Together with reference TRBV28 and TRBJ1-5, the CDR3 gives the full variable domain: DVKVTQSSRYLVKRTGEKVFLECVQDMDHENMFWYRQDPGLGLRLIYFSYDVKMKEKGDIPEGYSVSREKKERFSLILESASTNQTSMYLCASSHPAGGSQPQHFGDGTRLSIL.

V gene TRBV5-4 combines with J gene TRBJ1-5, with no clear D. Germline-derived CDR1 and CDR2 are SGHNT and YYREEE (reference sequence). Trimming took off 3 bases at V and 0 bases at J, with 13 bases between the two ends. This CDR3 has 16 amino acids. The CDR3 reads CASSSNPFYSNQPQHF. The CDR3, as DNA: TGTGCCAGCAGCTCCAATCCCTTCTATAGCAATCAGCCCCAGCATTTT.

The V gene is TRBV19, the J gene TRBJ2-3; TRBD2 aligns across 11 bases. CDR3 length: 15 amino acids. Germline assignment: CDR1 LNHDA and CDR2 SQIVND (reference sequence). After removal of 5 bases from V and 5 bases from J, the junction contained 6 bases not matched to a gene. The CDR3 reads CASSPYSGRGDTQYF. The CDR3 nucleotides are TGTGCCAGTAGTCCTTATAGCGGGAGGGGAGATACGCAGTATTTT.

The V and J genes are TRBV5-4 and TRBJ2-5, with 9 positions matching TRBD2. The germline V gene encodes CDR1 SGHNT and CDR2 YYREEE (reference sequence). Germline trimming cut 0 bases from V and 5 bases from J; bases unmatched to any gene: 11. The CDR3 length is 17 residues. The CDR3 loop is CASSLGNSGRLGETQYF. DNA for the CDR3: TGTGCCAGCAGCTTGGGCAATAGCGGGAGACTGGGGGAGACCCAGTACTTC.

The rearrangement uses TRBV9 and TRBJ2-2; TRBD2 might be the D (6 bases). Trimming stripped 1 base from V and 8 bases from J, with 15 bases between. The germline V gene encodes CDR1 SGDLS and CDR2 YYNGEE. There are 15 residues in the CDR3. The CDR3 reads CASSVSGDEIGELFF. CDR3 DNA sequence: TGTGCCAGCAGCGTATCGGGGGACGAAATAGGGGAGCTGTTTTTT.

There are a few counts of this clonotype. For the CDR3, the DNA is TGTGCCAGTACGGGCAGGGCCAATCAGCCCCAGCATTTT. Translation gives CASTGRANQPQHF. V and J are TRBV19 and TRBJ1-5; possible D gene TRBD1, 5 bases. The germline V gene has CDR1 LNHDA and CDR2 SQIVND (reference sequence). CDR3 length equals 13 residues. The germline V and J ends were trimmed by 7 bases and 3 bases, with 10 bases remaining between them.

As regards this clonotype: A much more abundant neighbour one base away suggests this may be a read error. This chain uses TRBV7-2 with TRBJ2-5, with D tentatively TRBD2 (5 bases). This CDR3 region has 13 residues. Trimming cost V 4 bases and J 5 bases, with 11 bases left between them. CDR1 and CDR2 (germline): SGHTA, FQGNSA. In nucleotides, the CDR3 is TGTGCCAGCAGCTCAGGACGGGATGAGACCCAGTACTTC. This encodes CASSSGRDETQYF.

The chain uses TRBV11-2 and TRBJ2-7; D is uncertain. The V end was cut by 3 bases, the J end by 0 bases, with 9 bases between. Germline V gene sequence: CDR1 SGHAT, CDR2 FQNNGV. The CDR3 spans 14 residues. The CDR3 DNA sequence: TGTGCCAGCAGCTTGAAGGGAAGCTCCTACGAGCAGTACTTC. Its translation: CASSLKGSSYEQYF.

V usage is TRBV15 and J usage is TRBJ2-7, with D tentatively TRBD2 (5 bases). Germline CDR1 and CDR2: LNHNV and YYDKDF (reference sequence). V shed 3 bases and J shed 3 bases, with 18 bases lying between them. This CDR3 comprises 16 residues. CDR3 region: CATSRVGESGHYEQYF. DNA for the CDR3: TGTGCCACCAGCAGGGTCGGGGAGAGCGGCCACTACGAGCAGTACTTC.

This clonotype was counted ten times or more. This chain uses TRBV25-1 with TRBJ1-6, with 8 positions matching TRBD1. The V gene's germline CDR1 is MGHDK and CDR2 SYGVNS. This CDR3 has 12 residues. V lost 7 bases to trimming and J lost 7 bases; unmatched junction nucleotides: 0. The CDR3 spells CASTGGNSPLHF. The CDR3 nucleotides are TGTGCCAGCACAGGGGGCAATTCACCCCTCCACTTT. The variable domain in full, completed from reference TRBV25-1 and TRBJ1-6, reads EADIYQTPRYLVIGTGKKITLECSQTMGHDKMYWYQQDPGMELHLIHYSYGVNSTEKGDLSSESTVSRIRTEHFPLTLESARPSHTSQYLCASTGGNSPLHFGNGTRLTVT.

The rearrangement uses TRBV15 and TRBJ1-1, with no clear D. The CDR3 consists of 24 residues. Trimming stripped 3 bases from V and 6 bases from J, with 44 bases between. Germline CDR1 reads LNHNV; CDR2 reads YYDKDF (reference sequence). CDR3 bases: TGTGCCACCAGCAGGGACCTAGTCGCCGACACACACACCAGCAGTGAACCCGTCGGGGCTGAAGCTTTCTTT. Encoded protein: CATSRDLVADTHTSSEPVGAEAFF.

This clonotype was counted a few times. The chain recombines TRBV11-2 with TRBJ2-5, with D hard to call. The CDR3 extends over 16 amino acids. V was trimmed by 1 base and J by 7 bases, leaving 19 bases between them. Looked up from germline, CDR1 is SGHAT and CDR2 is FQNNGV. The CDR3 sequence is CASSLVASGPDGTQYF. CDR3 coding DNA: TGTGCCAGCAGCTTAGTGGCTTCAGGCCCCGACGGGACCCAGTACTTC.

The J gene is TRBJ2-1, the V gene TRBV6-5, with 11 positions matching TRBD2. V dropped 7 bases and J dropped 9; count of bases not matched to a gene: 17. This CDR3 contains 17 residues. From germline, CDR1 is MNHEY and CDR2 SVGAGI. The CDR3 sequence is CASNSLAGTSGRGEQFF. The CDR3 nucleotides are TGTGCCAGCAACTCTCTCGCTGGGACTAGCGGACGGGGTGAGCAGTTCTTC.

The genes are TRBV5-1 and TRBJ1-2; TRBD1 agrees at 12 bases. CDR1 is SGHRS, CDR2 YFSETQ, per germline. This CDR3 spans 16 amino acids. The V segment lost 3 bases and the J segment 6 bases; nucleotides outside the gene matches: 9. CDR3 coding DNA: TGCGCCAGCAGCTGGACGTCCGGGACAGGGGGCGATGGCTACACCTTC. It specifies CASSWTSGTGGDGYTF.

This clonotype was seen many times. J is TRBJ2-7 and V is TRBV10-2, with 10 bases matching TRBD2. This CDR3 spans 16 amino acids. The V segment lost 2 bases and the J segment 0 bases; nucleotides outside the gene matches: 4. CDR1 WSHSY and CDR2 SAAADI come from the germline V gene. CDR3 amino acids: CASSEVPSGSSYEQYF. For the CDR3, the DNA is TGCGCCAGCAGTGAGGTCCCTAGCGGGAGCTCCTACGAGCAGTACTTC.

This clonotype was found a few times. Written as DNA, the CDR3 is TGCAGCGTTGAAAGGGCAGGGAGTAGAGAGACCCAGTACTTC. Residues: CSVERAGSRETQYF. This chain connects TRBV29-1 to TRBJ2-5; either TRBD1 or TRBD2 may supply D (5 bases each). V gave up 2 bases and J gave up 4 bases, with 14 bases separating them. Germline CDR1 and CDR2: SQVTM and ANQGSEA. This CDR3 spans 14 amino acids.

This clonotype was observed at least ten times. The chain joins TRBV7-6 to TRBJ2-7; 12 bases line up with TRBD2. This CDR3 is 17 amino acids long. V shed 1 base and J 6 bases; nucleotides not matched to a gene: 10. The V gene's germline CDR1 is SGHVS and CDR2 FNYEAQ. The CDR3 DNA follows: TGTGCCAGCAGCTTAGACATCCTAGCGGGAGGGGCTTCCGAGCAGTACTTC. It yields the protein CASSLDILAGGASEQYF.